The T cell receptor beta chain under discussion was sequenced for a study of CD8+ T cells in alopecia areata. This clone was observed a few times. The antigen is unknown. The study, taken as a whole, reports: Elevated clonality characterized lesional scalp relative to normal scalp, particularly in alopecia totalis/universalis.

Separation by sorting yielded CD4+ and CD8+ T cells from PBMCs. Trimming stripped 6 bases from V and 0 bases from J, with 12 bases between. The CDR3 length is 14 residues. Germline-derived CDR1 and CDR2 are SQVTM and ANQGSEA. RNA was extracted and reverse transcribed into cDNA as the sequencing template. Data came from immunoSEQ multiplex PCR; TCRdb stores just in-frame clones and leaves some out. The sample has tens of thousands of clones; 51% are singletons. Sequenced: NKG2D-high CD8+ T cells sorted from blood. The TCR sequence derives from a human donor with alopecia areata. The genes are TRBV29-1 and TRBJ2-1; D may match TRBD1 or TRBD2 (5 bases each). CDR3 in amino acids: CSVQGESSYNEQFF. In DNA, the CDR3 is TGCAGCGTCCAAGGGGAGAGCTCCTACAATGAGCAGTTCTTC.